Listed below are T cell receptor beta chains from one sample, sequenced in a study of blood T cell repertoires in COVID-19. Some clones are missing from TCRdb's copy, which holds only in-frame ones; the method was immunoSEQ multiplex PCR. The top ten hold approximately 5.4% of the sample, which has roughly 150,000 clones, around 84% seen once. The sample taken for sequencing was peripheral blood. These receptors came from a woman in her 50s with COVID-19, enrolled during active disease. Each CDR3 is given with its conserved first and last residue.

v_call | cdr3_aa
TRBV27 | CASSLSMSSGVTDTQYF
TRBV28 | CASSLGVGSGQPNSPLHF
TRBV7-3 | CASSLGLAGSTDTQYF
TRBV3-1/TRBV3-2 | CASSQGAGGLMNTEAFF
TRBV6-1 | CASSDRSSLRGYTF
TRBV5-1 | CASSWLDRGSNEQFF
TRBV18 | CASSTSVGSDYKEQFF
TRBV12-2 | CASRLAGQGESTDTQYF
TRBV3-1/TRBV3-2 | CASSQGVLREGNQPQHF
TRBV3-1/TRBV3-2 | CASSHSDRDRQPQHF
TRBV4-3 | CASSQGADWGHYEQYF
TRBV6-5 | CASSYLGRVTDEQYF
TRBV5-1 | CASSVGILNEQFF
TRBV4-2 | CASSQDPGQGNQPQHF
TRBV27 | CASSLSSWGGGYTF
TRBV7-9 | CASSSQGAKGNEQYF
TRBV2 | CASMVEDRGSNYNEQFF
TRBV5-1 | CATTFSGQYTGELFF
TRBV7-3 | CASSLVLVAGRSDTQYF
TRBV28 | CASSLGGTGNTIYF
TRBV7-9 | CASSFQGADGYTF
TRBV7-9 | CASSLGTGFQPQHF
TRBV18 | CASSEGAAASTDTQYF
TRBV7-6 | CASSGGTSGYQETQYF
TRBV7-2 | CASSQGGGEKLFF
TRBV6-5 | CASSYGQGSLYGYTF
TRBV12-3/TRBV12-4 | CASSSPQKKLFF
TRBV19 | CASSLDRVEQYF
TRBV19 | CASSIQGADYGYTF
TRBV2 | CASSDGGQGGTNEQFF
TRBV27 | CASSWGLNEKLFF
TRBV11-3 | CASSLGGAADTQYF
TRBV5-5 | CASSLISDTIYF
TRBV5-4 | CASSLDLGGNTIYF
TRBV4-1 | CASSRTGGETQYF
TRBV27 | CASSITPQTGNTIYF
TRBV11-3 | CASSWAERGYTF
TRBV19 | CASSPGDRGILADTQYF
TRBV5-1 | CASSSTYEQYF
TRBV14 | CASSQVVSWVAGVTEQFF
TRBV3-1/TRBV3-2 | CASSPRWGRKLAGGSYEQYF
TRBV7-3 | CASSFLGLADTDTQYF
TRBV5-4 | CASSLALADTGELFF